One sample yielded the 8 T cell receptor beta chains listed below, sequenced in a study of blood T cell repertoires in COVID-19. Some clones are missing from TCRdb's copy, which holds only in-frame ones; the method was immunoSEQ multiplex PCR. The sample lists hundreds of thousands of clones; around 90% were seen once. The material sequenced was PBMCs or T cells enriched from blood (not recorded which). The receptors shown here come from a man in his 60s who had recovered from COVID-19.

This rearrangement joins TRBV5-1 to TRBJ2-2, with 12 bases lining up with TRBD1. The CDR3 is 15 residues long. The V segment lost 7 bases and the J segment 6 bases; nucleotides outside the gene matches: 7. Germline V lookup: CDR1 SGHRS, CDR2 YFSETQ. The CDR3 region is CASSPGQGASGELFF. CDR3 DNA sequence: TGCGCCAGCTCACCGGGACAGGGGGCCTCCGGGGAGCTGTTTTTT.

The CDR3 DNA follows: TGCGCCAGCAGCTGGGGGGGCCCAGGACAGGGAGAAACTGAAGCTTTCTTT. Its translation: CASSWGGPGQGETEAFF. The chain joins TRBV5-1 to TRBJ1-1; TRBD1 aligns across 8 bases. Germline V gives CDR1 SGHRS, CDR2 YFSETQ. V lost 3 bases to trimming and J lost 5 bases; unmatched junction nucleotides: 15. This CDR3 has 17 amino acids.

This clone was seen a single time. The V and J genes are TRBV27 and TRBJ1-2, with a tentative D call TRBD1 (6 bases). CDR1 is MNHEY and CDR2 is SMNVEV in the germline V gene (reference sequence). The V and J ends lost 6 bases and 6 bases respectively, with 17 bases between them. This CDR3 has 14 amino acids. CDR3 sequence: CASSPQGLVNGYTF. In DNA form, the CDR3 reads TGTGCCAGCAGCCCACAGGGTCTTGTTAATGGCTACACCTTC.

This rearrangement joins TRBV9 to TRBJ2-5; 9 positions agree with TRBD1. Trimming removed 8 bases from V and 5 bases from J; junction bases left unmatched: 10. The CDR3 covers 14 residues. Per germline, CDR1 SGDLS and CDR2 YYNGEE. The CDR3 reads CASSTGGERETQYF. As DNA, the CDR3 is TGTGCCAGTTCTACAGGGGGCGAGAGGGAGACCCAGTACTTC.

V gene TRBV5-1 combines with J gene TRBJ1-1; the D is unclear. The V gene's germline CDR1 is SGHRS and CDR2 YFSETQ. The length of the CDR3 is 15 residues. The V end lost 3 bases, the J end lost 3 bases, and 15 bases lay between the germline ends. CDR3 sequence (DNA): TGCGCCAGCAGCTCCCTCCCGGGAAAGGACACTGAAGCTTTCTTT. Residues: CASSSLPGKDTEAFF.

This clone was recorded once. The rearrangement uses TRBV27 and TRBJ1-2; 8 nucleotides align to TRBD1. The CDR3 consists of 13 residues. The trim removed 6 bases at V and 5 bases at J, leaving 5 bases unmatched. The germline V gene has CDR1 MNHEY and CDR2 SMNVEV (reference sequence). The CDR3 DNA reads as TGTGCCAGCAGACCGACAGGGGATTATGGCTACACCTTC. Its translation is CASRPTGDYGYTF.

This clone came up once. The CDR3 sequence: CASSINRSQGLFF. CDR3 sequence (DNA): TGTGCCAGCAGTATTAACAGGTCCCAGGGACTGTTTTTT. The gene calls are TRBV12-3 or TRBV12-4 and TRBJ1-4, with D maybe TRBD1 (5 bases). The CDR3 is 13 residues long. The V and J ends lost 5 bases and 13 bases respectively, with 17 bases between them.

The sample holds one count of this clone. V usage is TRBV10-3 and J usage is TRBJ2-1; 7 bases fit TRBD2. Germline CDR1 and CDR2: ENHRY and SYGVKD. Losses at the gene ends were 0 bases for V and 7 bases for J; bases not matched to a gene: 12. The CDR3 has 17 residues. CDR3 protein: CAISESRDYPRGNEQFF. In DNA, the CDR3 is TGTGCCATCAGTGAGTCCCGGGACTACCCTAGAGGGAATGAGCAGTTCTTC.